Each of the 24 T cell receptor beta chains below was sequenced from the same sample in a study of blood T cell repertoires in COVID-19. Profiled with immunoSEQ multiplex PCR; TCRdb holds only in-frame clones, not every one. In the table there are about 250,000 clones, about 85% of which are singletons. Specimen: peripheral blood. All receptors derive from a man aged 18 to 29 with active or convalescent COVID-19.

The chain carries TRBV4-3 and TRBJ2-7, with D perhaps TRBD1 (6 bases). Germline V lookup: CDR1 LGHNA, CDR2 YSLEER. Trimming pared 0 bases from V and 2 bases from J, leaving 8 bases between. This CDR3 comprises 14 residues. This CDR3 is CASSQEQGPYEQYF. CDR3 DNA: TGCGCCAGCAGCCAAGAGCAGGGGCCCTACGAGCAGTACTTC.

The chain couples TRBV19 to TRBJ2-2; 8 nucleotides agree with TRBD2. This CDR3 is built from 15 residues. Trimming cost V 7 bases and J 6 bases; bases outside gene matches: 10. Germline V CDR1 and CDR2: LNHDA, SQIVND (reference sequence). The CDR3 nucleotides are TGTGCCAGTATGTCTAGCGGGCTTACCGCCGGGGAGCTGTTTTTT. It codes for CASMSSGLTAGELFF.

This chain connects TRBV27 to TRBJ1-2; no clear D. The CDR3 length is 14 residues. The V end lost 3 bases, the J end lost 3 bases, and 11 bases lay between the germline ends. CDR1 and CDR2 (germline): MNHEY, SMNVEV (reference sequence). The CDR3 here is CASSFRGWDYGYTF. The CDR3, as DNA: TGTGCCAGCAGTTTTAGAGGTTGGGACTATGGCTACACCTTC.

The chain is built from TRBV6-1 and TRBJ2-5, with D unresolved. Trimming pared 3 bases from V and 0 bases from J, leaving 11 bases between. Germline loops: CDR1 MNHNS, CDR2 SASEGT. The CDR3 contains 15 residues. CDR3 region: CASSDATWYQETQYF. DNA of the CDR3: TGTGCCAGCAGTGATGCAACTTGGTACCAAGAGACCCAGTACTTC.

The chain couples TRBV11-2 to TRBJ2-5; D may be TRBD1 (6 bases). V lost 1 base and J lost 1, with 7 bases in between. The CDR3 is 14 amino acids. Germline assignment: CDR1 SGHAT and CDR2 FQNNGV. The CDR3 DNA is TGTGCCAGCAGCTTAGGAGGGGGCCAAGAGACCCAGTACTTC. As protein: CASSLGGGQETQYF. Combining the CDR3 with reference TRBV11-2 and TRBJ2-5 gives the whole variable domain EAGVAQSPRYKIIEKRQSVAFWCNPISGHATLYWYQQILGQGPKLLIQFQNNGVVDDSQLPKDRFSAERLKGVDSTLKIQPAKLEDSAVYLCASSLGGGQETQYFGPGTRLLVL.

The chain links TRBV15 to TRBJ1-1; unclear D gene. Germline assignment: CDR1 LNHNV and CDR2 YYDKDF (reference sequence). This CDR3 contains 14 residues. V was shortened by 8 bases and J by 11 bases, with 24 bases between the two germline ends. CDR3 sequence: CATGGDLGNAEAFF. The CDR3 bases are TGTGCCACCGGCGGGGATTTAGGCAATGCCGAGGCTTTCTTT.

The DNA for the CDR3 is TGTGCCGCGACAGGGATAGCGGATTCACCCCTCCACTTT. Amino acids: CAATGIADSPLHF. V is TRBV10-3 and J is TRBJ1-6, with TRBD1 matching 7 bases. Germline V gene sequence: CDR1 ENHRY, CDR2 SYGVKD. V trimming: 11 bases; J trimming: 8 bases; junction bases outside the gene matches: 9. The CDR3 covers 13 residues.

This chain's CDR3 is CASSPLGVGGNTIYF. The DNA for the CDR3 is TGTGCCAGCAGCCCACTCGGGGTAGGCGGAAACACCATATATTTT. The chain uses TRBV25-1 and TRBJ1-3; no clear D gene. CDR1 MGHDK and CDR2 SYGVNS come from the germline V gene. The CDR3 runs 15 residues. The V end lost 6 bases, the J end lost 4 bases, and 16 bases lay between the germline ends.

This clone was detected once. The gene calls are TRBV5-1 and TRBJ1-1, with D tentatively TRBD1 (5 bases). The CDR3 covers 14 residues. Germline V lookup: CDR1 SGHRS, CDR2 YFSETQ. Between the trimmed V and J ends, which lost 6 bases and 2 bases, there was a span of 14 bases. CDR3 bases: TGCGCCAGCATGGGGGGTCCCGAAAACACTGAAGCTTTCTTT. Protein sequence: CASMGGPENTEAFF.

The rearrangement links TRBV28 to TRBJ1-2, with D uncertain. Per germline, CDR1 MDHEN and CDR2 SYDVKM. The germline V and J ends were trimmed by 10 bases and 6 bases, with 9 bases remaining between them. There are 10 residues in the CDR3. CDR3 loop: CAIQHNGYTF. CDR3 sequence (DNA): TGTGCCATCCAACACAATGGCTACACCTTC.

V gene TRBV5-1 combines with J gene TRBJ2-3, with TRBD2 matching over 12 bases. Germline V gene sequence: CDR1 SGHRS, CDR2 YFSETQ. V was clipped by 3 bases and J by 1 base; unmatched bases: 9. This CDR3 is 18 amino acids long. This CDR3 reads CASSWVPGLAGGTDTQYF. The CDR3 nucleotides read TGCGCCAGCAGCTGGGTACCGGGACTAGCGGGTGGCACAGATACGCAGTATTTT.

The rearrangement uses TRBV3-1 (or the pseudogene TRBV3-2) and TRBJ2-1; TRBD1 aligns across 7 bases. The germline gives CDR1 LGHDT, CDR2 YNNKEL (reference sequence). J gave up 5 bases and V 2 bases, and 6 bases lay outside the gene matches. The CDR3 runs to 15 residues. CDR3 in DNA: TGTGCCAGCAGCCAACGAGGGGGCTCGAACAATGAGCAGTTCTTC. This translates into CASSQRGGSNNEQFF.

This clone was seen only once. The chain carries TRBV19 and TRBJ2-1; D is ambiguous. CDR1 is LNHDA and CDR2 is SQIVND in the germline V gene (reference sequence). The CDR3 has 15 residues. V gave up 9 bases and J gave up 4 bases, with 19 bases separating them. For the CDR3, the DNA is TGTGCCAGACCTGACTCCAGACGGATTTACAATGAGCAGTTCTTC. Its protein is CARPDSRRIYNEQFF. Filled out from reference TRBV19 and TRBJ2-1, the complete variable domain reads DGGITQSPKYLFRKEGQNVTLSCEQNLNHDAMYWYRQDPGQGLRLIYYSQIVNDFQKGDIAEGYSVSREKKESFPLTVTSAQKNPTAFYLCARPDSRRIYNEQFFGPGTRLTVL.

The J gene is TRBJ2-3, the V gene TRBV3-1 (or the pseudogene TRBV3-2); 8 nucleotides line up with TRBD2. Germline-derived CDR1 and CDR2 are LGHDT and YNNKEL (reference sequence). V trimming: 7 bases; J trimming: 4 bases; junction bases outside the gene matches: 10. The CDR3 has 15 amino acids. CDR3 in amino acids: CASTGGGALPDTQYF. For the CDR3, the DNA is TGTGCCAGCACGGGAGGGGGGGCCCTCCCAGATACGCAGTATTTT.

The rearrangement uses TRBV2 and TRBJ1-1, with D perhaps TRBD1 (6 bases). V was pared by 11 bases and J by 1 base, with 11 bases between. Looked up from germline, CDR1 is SNHLY and CDR2 is FYNNEI. This CDR3 has 12 residues. The DNA of the CDR3 is TGTGCCCAACTGGGGGCGAACACTGAAGCTTTCTTT. Translated, it gives CAQLGANTEAFF.

This CDR3 is CASSRQGEAKNIQYF. The CDR3 nucleotides read TGTGCCAGCAGTCGACAGGGAGAGGCCAAAAACATTCAGTACTTC. The chain is built from TRBV28 and TRBJ2-4; 7 bases are shared with TRBD1. The CDR3 runs to 15 residues. V was clipped by 5 bases and J by 1 base; unmatched bases: 5. The germline gives CDR1 MDHEN, CDR2 SYDVKM.

The rearrangement joins TRBV25-1 to TRBJ2-7; 7 bases line up with TRBD2. Trimming took 5 bases from V and 5 from J; bases not matched to a gene: 9. This CDR3 is built from 14 residues. CDR1 is MGHDK and CDR2 is SYGVNS in the germline V gene. CDR3 DNA: TGTGCCAGCAGTTCTATTAGCGGGCGACACGAGCAGTACTTC. As protein: CASSSISGRHEQYF.

This clone has just a few counts. This chain links TRBV28 with TRBJ1-6, with TRBD1 identical over 8 bases. V shed 6 bases, J shed 8 bases, and the junction held 12 bases outside the gene matches. The CDR3 totals 16 residues. Germline CDR1 reads MDHEN; CDR2 reads SYDVKM. Here the CDR3 reads CASSLAGQGVDSPLHF. The CDR3 DNA is TGTGCCAGCAGCTTAGCAGGACAGGGTGTCGATTCACCCCTCCACTTT.

The rearrangement links TRBV11-2 to TRBJ1-1, with D possibly being TRBD1 (5 bases). The CDR3 covers 13 residues. The germline CDR1 and CDR2 sequences are SGHAT and FQNNGV. Between the trimmed V and J ends, which lost 2 bases and 4 bases, there was a span of 8 bases. As DNA, the CDR3 is TGTGCCAGCAGCTTACAGGGCAGCACTGAAGCTTTCTTT. It encodes CASSLQGSTEAFF.

The chain combines TRBV19 with TRBJ1-1, with 7 bases lining up with TRBD1. CDR1 is LNHDA, CDR2 SQIVND, per germline (reference sequence). V shed 5 bases, J shed 2 bases, and the junction held 8 bases outside the gene matches. CDR3 length: 15 amino acids. For the CDR3, the DNA is TGTGCCAGTAGTGTACAGGGGCGCCTTAACACTGAAGCTTTCTTT. Protein product: CASSVQGRLNTEAFF.

This clone has just one count. The chain combines TRBV28 with TRBJ2-1; 10 nucleotides align to TRBD2. J lost 9 bases, V lost 1 base, and 9 bases had no gene match. CDR1 and CDR2 (germline): MDHEN, SYDVKM. This CDR3 has 16 amino acids. The CDR3 region has the DNA TGTGCCAGCAGTTTATTGTCTCCTAGCGGGAGTTCTGAGCAGTTCTTC. It yields the protein CASSLLSPSGSSEQFF.

The chain has TRBV4-2 and TRBJ1-5; 9 bases agree with TRBD1. Germline CDR1 reads LGHNA; CDR2 reads YNFKEQ. V lost 4 bases, J lost 6 bases, and 13 bases stayed unmatched. This CDR3 contains 17 residues. The CDR3 sequence is CASSPVLDRGRSQPQHF. CDR3 DNA sequence: TGTGCCAGCAGCCCTGTCCTGGACAGGGGACGAAGTCAGCCCCAGCATTTT.

This clone was seen just once. Written as DNA, the CDR3 is TGTGCCAGCAGCTCGACCCCGGGACAGAGGGGTGAAAAACTGTTTTTT. Encoded protein: CASSSTPGQRGEKLFF. The chain links TRBV7-2 to TRBJ1-4, with 7 bases fitting TRBD1. With 4 bases clipped from V and 7 bases from J, the junction kept 12 bases outside the gene matches. The CDR3 contains 16 residues. The V gene's germline CDR1 is SGHTA and CDR2 FQGNSA.

V usage is TRBV10-3 and J usage is TRBJ2-7; D is possibly TRBD1 (6 bases). The germline V and J ends were trimmed by 8 bases and 0 bases, with 17 bases remaining between them. The germline V gene encodes CDR1 ENHRY and CDR2 SYGVKD. The CDR3 contains 15 residues. CDR3 protein: CAIASGVITSYEQYF. DNA of the CDR3: TGTGCCATCGCTTCAGGGGTCATTACCTCCTACGAGCAGTACTTC.